These 14 T cell receptor beta chains were sequenced from one sample in a study of Ad26.COV2.S vaccination and SARS-CoV-2 variants (dated by TCRdb to the early 2020s). The sample's treatment or condition label, decoded: 19 received Ad26.COV2.S at low or high dose, single or two shots; several received placebo; per-sample allocation not given. For vaccine and placebo recipients, repertoires were sequenced using samples collected on day 63 after the first injection. The library was built by means of the immunoSEQ multiplex PCR assay. This immuneACCESS table, as held by TCRdb, lists in-frame sequences with V and J called but not all clones. Of the missing ones, under half trace to an unresolved V gene in checked studies; the others have no known cause. A total of over 250,000 clones appear in this sample, roughly 86% of them only once. The ten largest clones take up about 3.1% of the sample. Sequenced here: peripheral blood, sampled in a trial of Ad26.COV2.S vaccine versus placebo. All receptors derive from a person aged 18-60 years who received the Ad26.COV2.S COVID-19 vaccine or a placebo.

This clone was seen just once. V and J are TRBV5-6 and TRBJ1-4, with D unclear. Germline-derived CDR1 and CDR2 are SGHDT and YYEEEE. CDR3 length: 15 amino acids. Trimming cost V 4 bases and J 4 bases, with 14 bases left between them. The CDR3 spells CASSDKQENNEKLFF. DNA for the CDR3: TGTGCCAGCAGCGATAAGCAGGAAAATAATGAAAAACTGTTTTTT.

CDR3 in amino acids: CASSLVVATSGNTIYF. CDR3 nucleotide sequence: TGTGCCAGCAGCTTAGTTGTAGCGACCTCTGGAAACACCATATATTTT. The gene calls are TRBV11-2 and TRBJ1-3; D is ambiguous. CDR3 length equals 16 residues. Per germline, CDR1 SGHAT and CDR2 FQNNGV. The ends were cut back, 1 base at V and 0 bases at J, with 10 bases in the middle.

The chain recombines TRBV3-1 (or the pseudogene TRBV3-2) with TRBJ1-6; D may be TRBD1 (5 bases). V was cut by 1 base and J by 10 bases, with 14 bases left in between. The CDR3 has 15 residues. CDR1 and CDR2 (germline): LGHDT, YNNKEL (reference sequence). The CDR3 nucleotides are TGTGCCAGCAGCCAAGGTGTAGGGGCGCGATCACCCCTCCACTTT. This sequence encodes CASSQGVGARSPLHF.

The CDR3 bases are TGTGCCAGCAGACAATCGCCCCGGGGGGATCAGCCCCAGCATTTT. The encoded protein is CASRQSPRGDQPQHF. The chain couples TRBV27 to TRBJ1-5; D is possibly TRBD1 (5 bases). The CDR3 runs to 15 residues. Trimming removed 6 bases at V and 5 bases at J, with 17 bases between. Germline CDR1 and CDR2: MNHEY and SMNVEV (reference sequence).

In DNA form, the CDR3 reads TGTGCCAGCACCATGGGCGGGACAGGGGCTCTCGACTATGGCTACACCTTC. Protein product: CASTMGGTGALDYGYTF. The chain has TRBV5-4 and TRBJ1-2; 10 bases line up with TRBD1. The germline gives CDR1 SGHNT, CDR2 YYREEE (reference sequence). J gave up 3 bases and V 6 bases, and 14 bases lay outside the gene matches. The CDR3 is 17 amino acids. The full variable domain, its missing parts supplied by reference TRBV5-4 and TRBJ1-2, is ETGVTQSPTHLIKTRGQQVTLRCSSQSGHNTVSWYQQALGQGPQFIFQYYREEENGRGNFPPRFSGLQFPNYSSELNVNALELDDSALYLCASTMGGTGALDYGYTFGSGTRLTVV.

This clone was counted a single time. The CDR3, as DNA: TGTGCCAGCAGCCAAGATTTCGGGGGCCGCACAGATACGCAGTATTTT. Its protein is CASSQDFGGRTDTQYF. The chain employs TRBV3-1 (or the pseudogene TRBV3-2) and TRBJ2-3; D tentatively reads TRBD1 or TRBD2 (6 bases each). Trimming shortened V by 0 bases and J by 1 base, and 11 bases separated the two germline ends. The CDR3 sequence is 16 residues long. Germline assignment: CDR1 LGHDT and CDR2 YNNKEL (reference sequence).

The rearrangement joins TRBV5-6 to TRBJ2-5, with 11 nucleotides matching TRBD1. Per the germline V gene, CDR1 is SGHDT and CDR2 is YYEEEE. J was trimmed by 2 bases and V by 2 bases; bases with no gene match: 8. This CDR3 contains 17 residues. The CDR3 bases are TGTGCCAGCAGCTTCTGGACAGGGGGCCTTAAACAAGAGACCCAGTACTTC. Its protein is CASSFWTGGLKQETQYF.

J is TRBJ1-4 and V is TRBV14; possibly TRBD1 for D (5 bases). The CDR3 consists of 15 residues. Between the trimmed V and J ends, which lost 3 bases and 4 bases, there was a span of 12 bases. The germline gives CDR1 SGHDN, CDR2 FVKESK. CDR3 coding DNA: TGTGCCAGCAGCCACCAGGGTTCCCTTAATGAAAAACTGTTTTTT. It translates to CASSHQGSLNEKLFF.

This clone was recorded only once. The chain links TRBV11-2 to TRBJ2-7; 11 bases map to TRBD2. V shed 2 bases, J shed 2 bases, and the junction held 5 bases outside the gene matches. Germline CDR1 and CDR2: SGHAT and FQNNGV. The CDR3 has 16 amino acids. CDR3 amino acids: CASSLNLAGGPYEQYF. In DNA form, the CDR3 reads TGTGCCAGCAGCTTAAATTTAGCGGGAGGGCCCTACGAGCAGTACTTC. Based on the CDR3 plus reference TRBV11-2 and TRBJ2-7, the full variable domain is EAGVAQSPRYKIIEKRQSVAFWCNPISGHATLYWYQQILGQGPKLLIQFQNNGVVDDSQLPKDRFSAERLKGVDSTLKIQPAKLEDSAVYLCASSLNLAGGPYEQYFGPGTRLTVT.

The genes are TRBV19 and TRBJ1-5; D gene unclear. The germline V gene encodes CDR1 LNHDA and CDR2 SQIVND (reference sequence). The CDR3 is 16 residues long. The ends were cut back, 3 bases at V and 3 bases at J, with 15 bases in the middle. CDR3 residues: CASSIQGGPINQPQHF. CDR3 nucleotide sequence: TGTGCCAGTAGTATTCAAGGCGGACCCATCAATCAGCCCCAGCATTTT.

This chain links TRBV5-4 with TRBJ1-1; possible D gene TRBD1, 5 bases. The V gene's germline CDR1 is SGHNT and CDR2 YYREEE (reference sequence). Trimming stripped 1 base from V and 11 bases from J, with 18 bases between. The CDR3 runs 14 residues. The CDR3 nucleotides read TGTGCCAGCAGCTTGCCCCGCGACGGGACGGTTGCTTTCTTT. Translating it yields CASSLPRDGTVAFF. Together with reference TRBV5-4 and TRBJ1-1, the CDR3 gives the full variable domain: ETGVTQSPTHLIKTRGQQVTLRCSSQSGHNTVSWYQQALGQGPQFIFQYYREEENGRGNFPPRFSGLQFPNYSSELNVNALELDDSALYLCASSLPRDGTVAFFGQGTRLTVV.

The genes are TRBV21-1 and TRBJ2-2; the table gives TRBD2 as D, unverified against the DNA. TRBV21-1 has pseudogene status. This CDR3 is 21 amino acids long. DNA for the CDR3: TGTGCCAGCAGCAAAGGCCGGACTAGCGGCCCGAAAAATAAGAACACCGGGGAGCTGTTTTTT. Its protein product is CASSKGRTSGPKNKNTGELFF.

This sequence joins TRBV4-1 and TRBJ2-5; tentative D call: TRBD1 (6 bases). This CDR3 has 16 amino acids. V was shortened by 3 bases and J by 5 bases, with 19 bases between the two germline ends. Germline CDR1 and CDR2: MGHRA and YSYEKL. CDR3 sequence: CASSQVLDSPKETQYF. DNA for the CDR3: TGCGCCAGCAGCCAGGTCCTGGACAGTCCTAAGGAGACCCAGTACTTC.

The rearrangement uses TRBV7-2 and TRBJ2-3; tentatively, D is TRBD2 (6 bases). Per germline, CDR1 SGHTA and CDR2 FQGNSA. This CDR3 has 14 amino acids. The V gene lost 5 bases and the J gene lost 5 bases, with 14 bases spanning the gap. The CDR3, as DNA: TGTGCCAGCAGCCCACTAGGAGGGAGAGATACGCAGTATTTT. It codes for CASSPLGGRDTQYF.